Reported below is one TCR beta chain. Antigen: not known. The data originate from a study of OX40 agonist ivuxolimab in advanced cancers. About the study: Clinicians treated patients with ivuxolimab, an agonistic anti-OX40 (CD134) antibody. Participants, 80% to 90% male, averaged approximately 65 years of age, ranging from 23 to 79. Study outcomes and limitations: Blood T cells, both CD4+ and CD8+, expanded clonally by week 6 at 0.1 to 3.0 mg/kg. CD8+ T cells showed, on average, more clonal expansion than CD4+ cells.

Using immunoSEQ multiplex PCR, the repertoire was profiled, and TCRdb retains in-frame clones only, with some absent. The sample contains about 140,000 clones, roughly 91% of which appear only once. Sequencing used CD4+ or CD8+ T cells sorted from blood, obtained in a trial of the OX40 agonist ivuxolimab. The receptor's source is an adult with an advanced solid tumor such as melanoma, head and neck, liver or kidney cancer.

The CDR3 reads CASSRDRRNEQFF. CDR3 DNA: TGTGCCAGCAGCCGGGACAGACGCAATGAGCAGTTCTTC. The rearrangement links TRBV6-6 to TRBJ2-1; TRBD1 matches 7 bases. There are 13 residues in the CDR3. The ends lost 6 bases at V and 6 bases at J; junction bases unmatched: 5. The germline V gene has CDR1 MNHNY and CDR2 SVGAGI (reference sequence).